The clone carrying this TCR beta chain was detected a few times. What it binds is not known. Any gene name here is a mouse gene name. Read sequence stops 1 residue before the CDR3 end, and the germline J gene provides the missing end. This table comes from immunoSEQ multiplex PCR, and its TCRdb copy is limited to in-frame clones, with some not included. The sample holds 7,500 to 8,000 clones, 36% seen once. This specimen comes from a study of tissue T cells after allogeneic stem cell transplantation. CDR1 and CDR2 from the germline V gene are KGHPV and FQNQEV (reference sequence). The CDR3 covers 14 residues. V lost 5 bases to trimming and J lost 0 bases, with 9 bases between them. Findings of the study overall: Few T cell clones were shared across patients, but motif clusters showed tissue-specific shared signatures. Tissue-detected TCR repertoire was only partly captured by blood and spleen T cells. Anatomically similar tissues had similar TCR repertoires within each patient.

The time point denotes: mouse harvest day 14 after allogeneic transplant. Mouse grafts combined 10^7 T-cell-depleted bone marrow cells with 10^6 splenic CD5+ T cells. Tissues came from B6→BALB/c major-mismatch GVHD mice at day 7 or 14. The chain links TRBV26 to TRBJ2-3; D ambiguous. Sequenced input: skin. The TCR was taken from a female BALB/c mouse given C57BL/6 T cells with graft-versus-host disease after an allogeneic hematopoietic cell transplant. Partial CDR3 DNA: TGTGCCAGCAGTTCGGGCAGTAGTGCAGAAACGCTGTAT. As protein: CASSSGSSAETLY. The entire CDR3 protein reads CASSSGSSAETLYF.